This T cell receptor (beta chain) was obtained from a study of blood T cell repertoires in COVID-19. At the level of the study: COVID-19 samples from acute and convalescent phases originated in the United States, Italy and Spain. T cells, B-cell-depleted T cells, or PBMCs supplied cDNA or gDNA.

Trimming removed 3 bases from V and 4 bases from J, with 14 bases in between. CDR1 is MDHEN, CDR2 SYDVKM, per germline. This CDR3 contains 15 residues. As originally analysed: Nucleated cell number was recorded as an estimate derived from reference gene primer amplification. Clones were read by immunoSEQ multiplex PCR, and TCRdb kept only the in-frame ones, dropping some. V and J calls plus clone size are reproduced from that table; the DNA served to infer D and trimming. The sample includes approximately 100,000 clones, roughly nine tenths seen only once; the top ten take around a sixth. The sample consisted of peripheral blood. The sequence was obtained from a man in his fifties with acute or convalescent COVID-19. This chain uses TRBV28 with TRBJ2-3; TRBD2 is a possible D gene (6 bases). The CDR3, as DNA: TGTGCCAGCAGTTTTTGGGGCGGGGTAGCAGATACGCAGTATTTT. As protein: CASSFWGGVADTQYF.